The present entry profiles one T cell receptor (beta chain) with its context. No antigen is known for it. Base qualities are missing; no much larger clone stands one base away. This sample was taken from a study of T cells in Graves' hyperthyroidism and ophthalmopathy (dated by TCRdb to the late 2010s). About the study as a whole: Peripheral blood was collected at initial diagnosis, before any treatment. To identify TCR V-J signatures that set the groups apart, the researchers used a discovery cohort of 100 patients, made up of some 41 with Graves' ophthalmopathy and around 58 with stable Graves' hyperthyroidism. Prospective prediction of ophthalmopathy was tested in an independent validation cohort consisting of 18 hyperthyroidism patients and some 17 patients who later progressed to ophthalmopathy. The roughly 91 discovery patients were randomly divided into training and test sets at a 7:3 ratio. The study also compared thyroid tissue and blood T-cell repertoires from 5 to 7 Graves' hyperthyroidism patients. After sampling, hyperthyroidism patients received methimazole starting at 30 mg daily, and ophthalmopathy patients received high-dose intravenous methylprednisolone. According to the paper, TCR Vbeta CDR3 sequencing was carried out on approximately 140 peripheral blood samples, which came from approximately 41 ophthalmopathy, around 74 hyperthyroidism and some 17 progressor patients. Here is what the overall study found, with its caveats: In validation, the model predicted progression to ophthalmopathy a median of roughly 6.2 months before onset, with roughly 70% sensitivity and 72.22% specificity. Sample size was not statistically predetermined, and investigators were not blinded to group allocation. Most expanded thyroid clonotypes (frequency above 0.001) were also detected in blood, suggesting blood repertoires may reflect thyroid immune responses. Ophthalmopathy was separated from stable hyperthyroidism by a 13 V-J signature model, with around 90% sensitivity and around 81% specificity obtained in cross-validation and 80%/75% obtained in testing.

V ends up 5 bases short and J 4 bases short, with an unmatched junction base count of 12. CDR1 and CDR2, per the germline V gene, are MNHNS and SASEGT. Inclusive of the bounding cysteine and phenylalanine, the CDR3 is 16 residues long. Kept here is only the CDR3 DNA, which spans 48 bases and is read in frame from base 1. The TCR beta CDR3 regions were amplified from RNA transcripts. For the first round of RT-PCR on the TCR CDR3, the HTBI primer set was used together with the Qiagen OneStep RT-PCR kit. Libraries were constructed in a second round of multiplex PCR, after which size selection and purification were carried out. Paired-end sequencing of the libraries was performed with 100 bp reads on an Illumina HiSeq2000. The paper's processing steps were these. SOAPnuke was used to process the raw data, throwing out any read that contained adapters or uncalled bases, had a mean Phred below 15, or lacked an exact constant-primer or identifier match. High-quality paired reads were merged with COPE v1.2.5, and unique nucleotide sequences were defined as clonotypes. MiTCR v1.1 was used to align the clonotypes against IMGT TRBV, TRBD and TRBJ reference segments. Analysis was restricted to V-J combinations with a frequency above 0.0001, which covered roughly 99% of repertoires. The TCS score was defined as F50 (clonal expansion) divided by E x V (chaos), with BLOSUM62-based TCRdist calculated between CDR3 peptides within each V-J. Welch's t-statistics and random forest reduced 450 to 600 V-J features to 13, which were used in a naive Bayes classifier (R e1071). Thyroid-blood repertoire similarity was quantified with the Morisita-Horn index. Starting from the raw public reads, TCRdb applied fastp trimming at Q25, assembled clones with MiXCR and retained in-frame beta chains. Here each entry gathers all rows of one CDR3 protein and keeps the most common genes and DNA. The V and J calls were determined by TCRdb, not by the authors. The sample table shows roughly 560,000 distinct CDR3 sequences, and roughly 15% are seen once. The biggest ten clones account for about 3.9% of the sample.

Ophthalmopathy patients had moderately to severely active disease, Clinical Activity Score of at least 3, NOSPECS grade of at least 4, and duration under 3 months. Any patient with an uncontrolled infection, another autoimmune disease, pregnancy or lactation was excluded. Clinical symptoms, serum thyroxine and TRAb, thyroid ultrasound, and orbital computed tomography formed the basis for the diagnoses. PBMCs were isolated from around 10 ml of fresh peripheral blood by Ficoll-Paque density gradient centrifugation. Total RNA was extracted using Trizol reagent, and RNA quality was assessed on an Agilent 2100 Bioanalyzer.

This sequence was found in a woman aged 35 to 49 with Graves' ophthalmopathy. This receptor chain uses TRBV6-1 and TRBJ1-1; TRBD1 fits 8 bases in the junction. Sample: blood. The DNA sequence is as follows: TGTGCCAGCAGTCTTCTGGGTCTCGGACAGGGCACTGAAGCTTTCTTT. Its translation is CASSLLGLGQGTEAFF.